The 22 T cell receptor beta chains reported below all come from one sample, sequenced in a study of blood T cell repertoires in COVID-19. The table came from immunoSEQ multiplex PCR; TCRdb's copy has only in-frame clones and leaves some out. Found here are fewer than 150,000 clones, more than 75% of them singletons; the top ten hold roughly 4%. The source material was peripheral blood. The source is an elderly woman with acute or convalescent COVID-19.

The V call is TRBV7-8, the J call TRBJ1-5; maybe TRBD1 (5 bases). Germline V gives CDR1 SGHVS, CDR2 FQNEAQ. Trimming stripped 2 bases from V and 7 bases from J, with 12 bases between. This CDR3 spans 14 amino acids. CDR3 in amino acids: CASSLRRGEQPQHF. DNA for the CDR3: TGTGCCAGCAGCTTAAGGAGGGGCGAACAGCCCCAGCATTTT. The full variable domain, completed using reference TRBV7-8 and TRBJ1-5, is GAGVSQSPRYKVAKRGQDVALRCDPISGHVSLFWYQQALGQGPEFLTYFQNEAQLDKSGLPSDRFFAERPEGSVSTLKIQRTQQEDSAVYLCASSLRRGEQPQHFGDGTRLSIL.

A single count supports this clone. The rearrangement links TRBV5-1 to TRBJ1-3, with 9 positions matching TRBD1. This CDR3 is built from 17 residues. The ends lost 4 bases at V and 1 base at J; junction bases unmatched: 9. From germline, CDR1 is SGHRS and CDR2 YFSETQ. The CDR3 region has the DNA TGCGCCAGCAGCCTACAGGGGGCGAAGGGTTCTGGAAACACCATATATTTT. Translation gives CASSLQGAKGSGNTIYF.

The gene calls are TRBV4-1 and TRBJ1-1; 9 bases fit TRBD1. V was clipped by 6 bases and J by 8 bases; unmatched bases: 13. The germline gives CDR1 MGHRA, CDR2 YSYEKL. The length of the CDR3 is 15 residues. This CDR3 reads CASRQRLGTGIEAFF. The CDR3 region has the DNA TGCGCCAGCAGACAGAGGTTAGGGACAGGGATAGAAGCTTTCTTT.

The V call is TRBV5-1, the J call TRBJ2-5; D is possibly TRBD1 (5 bases). Between the trimmed V and J ends, which lost 4 bases and 5 bases, there was a span of 12 bases. Germline V gives CDR1 SGHRS, CDR2 YFSETQ. The CDR3 contains 13 residues. DNA for the CDR3: TGCGCCAGCAGCAAGAGACAGTTGGAGACCCAGTACTTC. Translation: CASSKRQLETQYF.

This clone was counted between two and nine times. The chain couples TRBV12-3 or TRBV12-4 to TRBJ2-7; possibly TRBD2 for D (5 bases). This CDR3 has 13 amino acids. Trimming took off 6 bases at V and 1 base at J, with 10 bases between the two ends. CDR3 protein: CASSPPGSYEQYF. The DNA for the CDR3 is TGTGCCAGCAGCCCGCCGGGGTCCTACGAGCAGTACTTC.

The chain has TRBV28 and TRBJ2-3, with TRBD2 matching over 9 bases. The V segment lost 6 bases and the J segment 6 bases; nucleotides outside the gene matches: 7. Germline CDR1 MDHEN, CDR2 SYDVKM. The CDR3 loop spans 14 amino acids. For the CDR3, the DNA is TGTGCCAGCAGGGTAGCGGGAGATGGGGATACGCAGTATTTT. It is translated as CASRVAGDGDTQYF.

The chain employs TRBV19 and TRBJ1-5; 11 positions match TRBD1. This CDR3 comprises 16 residues. V gave up 7 bases and J gave up 6 bases; unmatched junction bases: 11. From germline, CDR1 is LNHDA and CDR2 SQIVND (reference sequence). The CDR3 loop is CASTLGQGARGQPQHF. The CDR3 coding sequence is TGTGCCAGTACCCTCGGACAGGGGGCGCGAGGTCAGCCCCAGCATTTT.

The chain recombines TRBV12-2 with TRBJ2-5; the table assigns TRBD1, which was not confirmed against the DNA. TRBV12-2 represents a pseudogene. The CDR3 extends over 11 amino acids. In DNA form, the CDR3 reads TGTGCAAGTCGCCCGTACAAGACCCAGTACTTC. As protein: CASRPYKTQYF.

V is TRBV5-1 and J is TRBJ2-1; 7 bases map to TRBD1. The CDR3 length is 15 residues. Germline V gives CDR1 SGHRS, CDR2 YFSETQ. V trimming: 3 bases; J trimming: 6 bases; junction bases outside the gene matches: 9. CDR3 loop: CASSSLASGGNEQFF. Written as DNA, the CDR3 is TGCGCCAGCAGCTCCCTAGCTTCAGGGGGCAATGAGCAGTTCTTC.

The chain couples TRBV19 to TRBJ2-3, with 10 nucleotides matching TRBD2. Germline values: CDR1 LNHDA, CDR2 SQIVND (reference sequence). Germline trimming cut 3 bases from V and 4 bases from J; bases unmatched to any gene: 13. This CDR3 has 18 amino acids. The CDR3 DNA sequence: TGTGCCAGTAGTATCTTTTGGCCAGCGGGGGGGCCGGCAGATACGCAGTATTTT. This sequence encodes CASSIFWPAGGPADTQYF.

The chain recombines TRBV15 with TRBJ2-7, with D possibly being TRBD1 (5 bases). The CDR3 consists of 14 residues. Germline loops: CDR1 LNHNV, CDR2 YYDKDF (reference sequence). With 0 bases removed from V and 7 bases from J, the gap between germline ends came to 13 bases. In DNA form, the CDR3 reads TGTGCCACCAGCAGAGATAGGGGTCTTGGGGAGCAGTACTTC. Protein sequence: CATSRDRGLGEQYF.

The chain links TRBV10-1 to TRBJ2-1, with 9 bases identical to TRBD1. After removal of 8 bases from V and 5 bases from J, the junction contained 7 bases not matched to a gene. CDR3 length: 14 residues. Germline assignment: CDR1 WNHNN and CDR2 SYGVQD (reference sequence). In nucleotides, the CDR3 is TGCGCCAGCCTCCACCGGGACAGGGACAATGAGCAGTTCTTC. It codes for CASLHRDRDNEQFF.

V gene TRBV5-4 combines with J gene TRBJ2-5; D is unclear. This CDR3 is built from 13 residues. Trimming removed 3 bases at V and 4 bases at J, with 10 bases between. CDR1 is SGHNT, CDR2 YYREEE, per germline (reference sequence). The CDR3 sequence is CASSYAAGETQYF. The CDR3 DNA reads as TGTGCCAGCAGCTACGCGGCCGGAGAGACCCAGTACTTC.

This clone was found once. The genes are TRBV4-1 and TRBJ2-1, with a possible D match to TRBD1 (5 bases). V lost 4 bases and J lost 6, with 13 bases in between. In germline, CDR1 is MGHRA, CDR2 YSYEKL. The CDR3 runs to 14 residues. For the CDR3, the DNA is TGCGCCAGCAGCCTCCTAAGGGGATCCAATGAGCAGTTCTTC. This codes for CASSLLRGSNEQFF.

The chain employs TRBV28 and TRBJ2-3; no definite D call. V lost 5 bases, J lost 2 bases, and 5 bases lay in between. CDR3 length: 12 residues. Germline V gene lookup returns CDR1 MDHEN and CDR2 SYDVKM. CDR3 residues: CASSPYTDTQYF. The CDR3 DNA follows: TGTGCCAGCAGTCCTTACACAGATACGCAGTATTTT.

This clone was seen just once. The genes are TRBV6-5 and TRBJ1-1; possible D gene TRBD1, 5 bases. The CDR3 is made up of 13 amino acids. Per the germline V gene, CDR1 is MNHEY and CDR2 is SVGAGI. The V and J ends lost 5 bases and 5 bases respectively, with 12 bases between them. CDR3 sequence reads: CASSRAGGTEAFF. DNA for the CDR3: TGTGCCAGCAGTAGGGCCGGGGGGACTGAAGCTTTCTTT.

The sample holds a few counts of this clone. The rearrangement uses TRBV2 and TRBJ2-4, with 8 bases fitting TRBD2. Germline V gene lookup returns CDR1 SNHLY and CDR2 FYNNEI. The CDR3 is 16 residues long. After removal of 6 bases from V and 8 bases from J, the junction contained 15 bases not matched to a gene. The CDR3 is CASSDRTSGPRHIQYF. The CDR3 DNA reads as TGTGCCAGCAGCGATAGAACTAGCGGTCCCCGTCACATTCAGTACTTC.

This clone was seen just once. The chain couples TRBV2 to TRBJ1-6, with D unclear. The CDR3 extends over 14 amino acids. V was cut by 7 bases and J by 6 bases, with 13 bases left in between. CDR1 is SNHLY and CDR2 is FYNNEI in the germline V gene. The CDR3 sequence is CASTTEVSNSPLHF. CDR3 DNA sequence: TGTGCCAGCACAACGGAGGTATCTAATTCACCCCTCCACTTT.

V is TRBV15 and J is TRBJ2-7; the D is unclear. This CDR3 spans 13 amino acids. Germline V gene data show CDR1 as LNHNV and CDR2 as YYDKDF (reference sequence). Deletions cut 4 bases from V and 4 bases from J, with 11 bases between. CDR3 sequence reads: CATSKKGAYEQYF. As DNA, the CDR3 is TGTGCCACCAGCAAAAAAGGAGCTTACGAGCAGTACTTC.

The chain uses TRBV5-5 and TRBJ2-1; D call uncertain. The germline gives CDR1 SGHKS, CDR2 YYEKEE (reference sequence). Trimming left V 0 bases short and J 8 bases short, with 15 bases between. The CDR3 is made up of 15 amino acids. This CDR3 is CASSLALPPRDEQFF. CDR3 nucleotides: TGTGCCAGCAGCTTGGCTCTCCCCCCGCGCGATGAGCAGTTCTTC.

This clone has just a few counts. This chain connects TRBV18 to TRBJ1-6, with D unresolved. With 3 bases removed from V and 8 bases from J, the gap between germline ends came to 17 bases. Germline-derived CDR1 and CDR2 are KGHSH and LQKENI. This CDR3 is built from 16 residues. The CDR3 DNA is TGTGCCAGCTCACCTAGGGAGGCTGATTCGGATTCACCCCTCCACTTT. This sequence encodes CASSPREADSDSPLHF.

This clone has a handful of counts. The chain employs TRBV9 and TRBJ2-4, with 7 bases lining up with TRBD2. Germline loops: CDR1 SGDLS, CDR2 YYNGEE. The CDR3 is made up of 14 amino acids. Losses at the gene ends were 3 bases for V and 1 base for J; bases not matched to a gene: 1. The CDR3 DNA is TGTGCCAGCAGCGCCGGGGGGGCCAAAAACATTCAGTACTTC. It specifies CASSAGGAKNIQYF.